Following are 7 T cell receptor beta chains from one sample sequenced in a study of T cells in Graves' hyperthyroidism and ophthalmopathy (dated by TCRdb to about 2019). Libraries were built with multiplex PCR. The run used an Illumina HiSeq 2000. TCR beta CDR3 regions were amplified from RNA transcripts. A first-round RT-PCR of the TCR CDR3 used the HTBI primer set with the Qiagen OneStep RT-PCR kit. TCRdb applied fastp at Q25 and MiXCR to the public reads, then kept only in-frame beta chains. For every CDR3 protein sequence, its rows merge into one entry that carries the most common genes and DNA. Within this sample are around 500,000 distinct CDR3 sequences, with 11% to 15% of them counted one time only. The top ten clones comprise around 13% of the sample. The sequenced sample was blood. These receptor sequences come from a woman between 35 and 50 years old with Graves' hyperthyroidism.

The table lists this clonotype with a few counts. The germline gene is not matched at one end of the junction; a read error may be the cause. The rearrangement links TRBV2 to TRBJ2-3, with a possible D match to TRBD1 (6 bases). The germline V gene has CDR1 SNHLY and CDR2 FYNNEI. The CDR3 spans 13 residues. CDR3 amino acids: CTSRDDRTDTQYF. The CDR3 DNA reads as TGTACCAGCAGGGACGACAGGACAGATACGCAGTATTTT.

This rearrangement joins TRBV19 to TRBJ1-6, with D perhaps matching TRBD1 (6 bases). This CDR3 has 18 amino acids. V lost 7 bases to trimming and J lost 4 bases, with 23 bases between them. Per germline, CDR1 LNHDA and CDR2 SQIVND (reference sequence). The CDR3 reads CASTDITRTETYNSPLHF. The CDR3 region has the DNA TGTGCCAGTACCGACATCACCCGGACAGAGACTTATAATTCACCCCTCCACTTT.

This clonotype was seen many times. This chain joins TRBV30 and TRBJ1-5; D is undetermined. Trimming took off 0 bases at V and 1 base at J, with 10 bases between the two ends. Germline V gene data show CDR1 as GTSNPN and CDR2 as SVGIG (reference sequence). This CDR3 comprises 15 residues. For the CDR3, the DNA is TGTGCCTGGAGTGTTGCCGGCCGAAGCAATCAGCCCCAGCATTTT. This encodes CAWSVAGRSNQPQHF.

This clonotype has ten or more counts. The chain carries TRBV5-1 and TRBJ1-5, with 11 bases identical to TRBD1. This CDR3 is 16 amino acids long. The germline CDR1 and CDR2 sequences are SGHRS and YFSETQ. V was clipped by 0 bases and J by 3 bases; unmatched bases: 2. DNA of the CDR3: TGCGCCAGCAGCTTGGGGGACAGGGGGATCAATCAGCCCCAGCATTTT. Translated: CASSLGDRGINQPQHF.

The genes are TRBV11-2 and TRBJ2-7; D gene uncertain. CDR1 and CDR2 (germline): SGHAT, FQNNGV. The CDR3 has 12 amino acids. V was clipped by 1 base and J by 9 bases, with 10 bases between them. The CDR3 nucleotides are TGTGCCAGCAGCTTAGTGTCCGAAGGGCAGTACTTC. It encodes CASSLVSEGQYF.

This clonotype was seen many times. V usage is TRBV30 and J usage is TRBJ2-3, with TRBD2 matching 9 bases. CDR1 is GTSNPN, CDR2 SVGIG, per germline (reference sequence). The CDR3 loop spans 17 amino acids. Trimming cost V 2 bases and J 2 bases; bases outside gene matches: 11. As DNA, the CDR3 is TGTGCCTGGAGTATTAAGACTAGCGGAGCCGCCACAGATACGCAGTATTTT. Encoded protein: CAWSIKTSGAATDTQYF.

At least ten counts were recorded for this clonotype. J is TRBJ2-2 and V is TRBV2; 8 bases map to TRBD1. The CDR3 runs to 16 residues. V shed 6 bases and J 6 bases; nucleotides not matched to a gene: 12. Germline loops: CDR1 SNHLY, CDR2 FYNNEI. This CDR3 is CASRFGDRLKAGELFF. The CDR3 DNA sequence: TGTGCCAGCAGATTTGGGGACAGGTTGAAGGCCGGGGAGCTGTTTTTT.